These 5 T cell receptor beta chains came from one sample sequenced in a study of cytomegalovirus exposure and HLA in healthy donors. The primer mix had 60 Vbeta and 13 Jbeta primers. Data came from immunoSEQ multiplex PCR; TCRdb stores just in-frame clones and leaves some out. This sample's clone table lists some 140,000 clones. What was sequenced was PBMCs. The receptors were sampled from a woman aged 55-69 years in good health and CMV-seronegative.

The chain carries TRBV19 and TRBJ1-5, with 9 nucleotides matching TRBD1. Germline V gene sequence: CDR1 LNHDA, CDR2 SQIVND (reference sequence). The CDR3 spans 15 residues. J gave up 10 bases and V 8 bases, and 15 bases lay outside the gene matches. This chain's CDR3 is CASWGGTGRISPQHF. The DNA for the CDR3 is TGTGCCAGTTGGGGGGGGACAGGGCGGATATCCCCCCAGCATTTT.

The chain couples TRBV2 to TRBJ1-4; 9 positions agree with TRBD1. The V segment lost 4 bases and the J segment 3 bases; nucleotides outside the gene matches: 3. The germline gives CDR1 SNHLY, CDR2 FYNNEI. The CDR3 length is 15 residues. CDR3 coding DNA: TGTGCCAGCAGTGTTAACAGGGGGCCTAATGAAAAACTGTTTTTT. Encoded protein: CASSVNRGPNEKLFF.

V is TRBV6-1 and J is TRBJ1-1, with D unresolved. Per the germline V gene, CDR1 is MNHNS and CDR2 is SASEGT. The CDR3 contains 15 residues. The V and J ends lost 0 bases and 10 bases respectively, with 18 bases between them. The CDR3 reads CASSEARGVQRGAFF. CDR3 coding DNA: TGTGCCAGCAGTGAAGCGCGTGGGGTTCAGCGGGGAGCTTTCTTT.

The rearrangement joins TRBV28 to TRBJ1-1; D gene ambiguous. The CDR3 has 13 residues. Between the trimmed V and J ends, which lost 5 bases and 6 bases, there was a span of 13 bases. Germline V gene data show CDR1 as MDHEN and CDR2 as SYDVKM. The CDR3 here is CASSPLAGAEAFF. The CDR3 DNA sequence: TGTGCCAGCAGTCCTTTGGCGGGAGCTGAAGCTTTCTTT.

The chain joins TRBV5-4 to TRBJ2-2; D may be TRBD2 (5 bases). V dropped 0 bases and J dropped 3 bases, with 6 bases sitting between them. The germline V gene encodes CDR1 SGHNT and CDR2 YYREEE (reference sequence). The length of the CDR3 is 14 residues. In DNA, the CDR3 is TGTGCCAGCAGCTTGGCGGGGTACACCGGGGAGCTGTTTTTT. It encodes CASSLAGYTGELFF.